This T cell receptor (beta chain) was found in a study of shared clonotypes between healthy human individuals. Study overall: A donor's plate count was three for CD4 naive and three for CD4 memory; CD8 naive had two and CD8 memory one. Study observations and caveats: Non-shared clonotypes were found to have lower generation probabilities than the clonotypes that were shared by all four of the sorted-subset donors. A generally larger estimated richness was seen in naive subsets than in memory subsets.

CD8 cells regarded as naive lacked CD45RO, were positively chosen for CCR7, and omitted terminally differentiated effector memory CD45RA+ cells. As regards this clone: Its specificity is unknown. The same CDR3 arises from other DNA sequences in this sample as well.

CDR1 SGHTA and CDR2 FQGNSA come from the germline V gene. The CDR3 totals 15 residues. Trimming removed 1 base at V and 1 base at J, with 8 bases between. Generated by immunoSEQ multiplex PCR, the TCRdb table keeps only in-frame clones and is missing some. The sample has around 2,000,000 clones, less than 95% seen once; the top ten hold around 1.1%. This receptor was taken from a man aged 18 to 29 in good health. The specimen sequenced was naive CD8+ T cells sorted from blood. The chain combines TRBV7-2 with TRBJ2-1, with a possible D match to TRBD1 (6 bases). The DNA for the CDR3 is TGTGCCAGCAGCTTAGTAGGGGGATCCTACAATGAGCAGTTCTTC. Amino acid sequence: CASSLVGGSYNEQFF.